This TCR beta chain was identified during a study of breast tumors, draining lymph nodes, adjacent tissues. MiXCR was run by TCRdb on the multiplex PCR reads, yielding one entry per CDR3 protein. The sample includes some 130,000 distinct CDR3 sequences, roughly 21% of them seen just once. This clonotype was detected many times. What it binds is not known. Study observations and caveats: Findings are consistent with lymph node origin and intratumoral expansion of most tumor T cells. Tumors had less TCR diversity than lymph nodes, more than nontumor tissue. Tumor and nontumor repertoires were significantly more similar in luminal-like than in basal-like breast cancer.

The lymph nodes were axillary draining lymph nodes from breast cancer patients. V was pared by 6 bases and J by 4 bases, with 10 bases of the junction left unmatched. Germline V lookup: CDR1 MGHDK, CDR2 SYGVNS. CDR3 length equals 15 residues. The J gene is TRBJ2-7, the V gene TRBV25-1, with 9 bases lining up with TRBD1. The specimen was axillary lymph node tissue. This TCR derives from a female donor with breast cancer. Some clones in this sample may be carry-over from other donors' samples. The DNA for the CDR3 is TGTGCCAGCAGCCCTTCGGGGACAGGGAGTTACGAGCAGTACTTC. This codes for CASSPSGTGSYEQYF.